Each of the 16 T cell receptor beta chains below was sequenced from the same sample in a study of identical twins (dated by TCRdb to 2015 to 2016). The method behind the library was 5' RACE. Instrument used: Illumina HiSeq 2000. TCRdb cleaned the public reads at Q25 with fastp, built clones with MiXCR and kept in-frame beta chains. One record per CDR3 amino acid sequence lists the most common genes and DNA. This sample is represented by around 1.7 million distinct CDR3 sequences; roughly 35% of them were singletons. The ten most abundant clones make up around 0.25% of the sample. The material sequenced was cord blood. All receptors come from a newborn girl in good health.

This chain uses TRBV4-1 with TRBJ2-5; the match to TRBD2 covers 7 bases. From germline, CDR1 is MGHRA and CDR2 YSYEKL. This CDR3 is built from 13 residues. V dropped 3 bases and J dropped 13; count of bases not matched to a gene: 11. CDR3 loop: CASSHLLGGGRYF. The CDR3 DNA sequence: TGCGCCAGCAGCCACCTACTAGGTGGCGGGAGGTACTTC.

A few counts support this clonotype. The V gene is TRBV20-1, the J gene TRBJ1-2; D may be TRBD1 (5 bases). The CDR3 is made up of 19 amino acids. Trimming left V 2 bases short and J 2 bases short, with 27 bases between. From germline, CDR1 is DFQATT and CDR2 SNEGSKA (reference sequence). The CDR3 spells CSARKGYGHSPPRNYGYTF. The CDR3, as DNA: TGCAGTGCTAGAAAGGGGTATGGTCACAGTCCCCCCAGGAACTATGGCTACACCTTC.

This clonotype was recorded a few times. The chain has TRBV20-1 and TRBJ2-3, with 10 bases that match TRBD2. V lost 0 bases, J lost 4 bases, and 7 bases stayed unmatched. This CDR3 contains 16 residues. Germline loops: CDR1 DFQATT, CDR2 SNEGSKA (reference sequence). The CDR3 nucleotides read TGCAGTGCTAGAGATTTATCACTAGCGGGGCCAGATACGCAGTATTTT. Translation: CSARDLSLAGPDTQYF.

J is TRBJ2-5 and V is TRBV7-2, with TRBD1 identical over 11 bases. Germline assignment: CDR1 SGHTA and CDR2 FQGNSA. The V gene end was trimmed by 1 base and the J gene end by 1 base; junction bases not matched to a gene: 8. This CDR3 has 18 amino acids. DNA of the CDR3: TGTGCCAGCAGCTTAGATTGGACAGGGGGCATATTCCAAGAGACCCAGTACTTC. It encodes CASSLDWTGGIFQETQYF.

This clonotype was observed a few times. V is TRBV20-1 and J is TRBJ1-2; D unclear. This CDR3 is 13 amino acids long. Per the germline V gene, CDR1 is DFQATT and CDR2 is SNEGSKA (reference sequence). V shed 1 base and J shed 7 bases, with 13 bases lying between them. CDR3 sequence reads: CSARVSVEVGYTF. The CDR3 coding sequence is TGCAGTGCTAGAGTTTCGGTCGAGGTTGGCTACACCTTC.

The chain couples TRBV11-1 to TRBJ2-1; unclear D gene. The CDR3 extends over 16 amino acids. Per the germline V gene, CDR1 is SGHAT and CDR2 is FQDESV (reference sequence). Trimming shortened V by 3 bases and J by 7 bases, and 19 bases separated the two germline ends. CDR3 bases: TGTGCCAGCAGCTTTTCGAGTGCGGCTAGGTGGAATGAGCAGTTCTTC. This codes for CASSFSSAARWNEQFF.

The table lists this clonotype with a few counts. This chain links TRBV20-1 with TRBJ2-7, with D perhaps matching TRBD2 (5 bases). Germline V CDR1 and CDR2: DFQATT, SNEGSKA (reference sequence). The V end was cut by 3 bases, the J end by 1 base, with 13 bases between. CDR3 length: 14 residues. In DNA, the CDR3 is TGCAGTGCTAGTCGCGGAGAGGGTTCCTACGAGCAGTACTTC. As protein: CSASRGEGSYEQYF.

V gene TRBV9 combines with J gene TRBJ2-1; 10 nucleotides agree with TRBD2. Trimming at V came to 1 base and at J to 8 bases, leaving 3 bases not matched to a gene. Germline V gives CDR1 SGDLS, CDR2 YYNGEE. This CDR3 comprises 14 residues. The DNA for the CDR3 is TGTGCCAGCAGCGTACAGCGGGAGGGGTATGAGCAGTTCTTC. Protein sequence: CASSVQREGYEQFF.

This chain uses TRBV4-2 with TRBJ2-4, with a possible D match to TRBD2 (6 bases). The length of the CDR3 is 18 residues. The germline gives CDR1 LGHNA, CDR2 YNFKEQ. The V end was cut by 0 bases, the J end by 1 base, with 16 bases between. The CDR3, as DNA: TGTGCCAGCAGCCAAGAATGGGCGGGGAGGACGGCCAAAAACATTCAGTACTTC. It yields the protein CASSQEWAGRTAKNIQYF.

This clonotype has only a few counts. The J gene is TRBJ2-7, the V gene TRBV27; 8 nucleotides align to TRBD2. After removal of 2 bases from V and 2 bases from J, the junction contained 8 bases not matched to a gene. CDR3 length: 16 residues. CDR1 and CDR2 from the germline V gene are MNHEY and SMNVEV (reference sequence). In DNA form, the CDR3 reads TGTGCCAGCAGTTTAGCCGGGACTAGGGGAGCCTACGAGCAGTACTTC. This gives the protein CASSLAGTRGAYEQYF.

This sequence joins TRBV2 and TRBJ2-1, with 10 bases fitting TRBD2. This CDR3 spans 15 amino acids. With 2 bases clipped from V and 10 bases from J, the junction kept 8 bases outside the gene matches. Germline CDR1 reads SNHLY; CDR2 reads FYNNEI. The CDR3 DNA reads TGTGCCAGCAGTGAAAAGCTAGCGGGAGTATTGGAGCAGTTCTTC. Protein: CASSEKLAGVLEQFF.

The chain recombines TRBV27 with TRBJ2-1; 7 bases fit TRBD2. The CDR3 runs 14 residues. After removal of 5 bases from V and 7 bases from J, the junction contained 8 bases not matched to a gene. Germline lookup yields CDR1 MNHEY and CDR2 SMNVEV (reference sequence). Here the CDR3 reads CASSLAATGNEQFF. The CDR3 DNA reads TGTGCCAGCAGTCTAGCGGCTACGGGGAATGAGCAGTTCTTC.

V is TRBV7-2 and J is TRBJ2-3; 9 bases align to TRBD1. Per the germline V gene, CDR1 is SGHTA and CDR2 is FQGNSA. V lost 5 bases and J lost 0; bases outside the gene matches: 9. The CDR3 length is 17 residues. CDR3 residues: CASSAYSTGGSTDTQYF. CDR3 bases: TGTGCCAGCAGCGCGTACTCGACAGGGGGAAGCACAGATACGCAGTATTTT.

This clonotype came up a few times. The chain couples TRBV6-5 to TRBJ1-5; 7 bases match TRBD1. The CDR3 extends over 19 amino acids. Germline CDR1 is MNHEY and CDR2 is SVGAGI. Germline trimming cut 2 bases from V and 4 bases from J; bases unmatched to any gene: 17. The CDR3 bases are TGTGCCAGCAGTTACCCCCCCTCTTTCCCTAAGGGGGCGAATCAGCCCCAGCATTTT. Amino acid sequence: CASSYPPSFPKGANQPQHF.

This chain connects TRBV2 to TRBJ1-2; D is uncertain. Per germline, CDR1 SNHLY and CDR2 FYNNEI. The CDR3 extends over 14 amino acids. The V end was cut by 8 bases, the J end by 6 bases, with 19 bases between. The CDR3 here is CASLMRRHLDGYTF. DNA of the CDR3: TGTGCCAGCTTAATGAGGCGCCATCTCGATGGCTACACCTTC.

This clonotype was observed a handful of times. The DNA of the CDR3 is TGCAGTGCTTGGACTAGCGGGAGGGACAATGAGCAGTTCTTC. Its translation is CSAWTSGRDNEQFF. The genes are TRBV20-1 and TRBJ2-1, with 15 bases matching TRBD2. V was clipped by 5 bases and J by 5 bases; unmatched bases: 1. This CDR3 comprises 14 residues. The germline CDR1 and CDR2 sequences are DFQATT and SNEGSKA (reference sequence).